This passage covers 27 T cell receptor beta chains from one sample sequenced in a study of shared clonotypes between healthy human individuals. The repertoire was sequenced with immunoSEQ multiplex PCR; TCRdb's copy has only in-frame clones and lacks some. The sample contains 400,000 to 550,000 clones, roughly 85% of which appear only once. The sequencing input was PBMCs. The receptors come from a woman in her thirties or forties in good health. Some clones in this sample may be carry-over from other donors' samples.

The chain is built from TRBV4-3 and TRBJ2-5, with TRBD2 matching over 10 bases. Germline assignment: CDR1 LGHNA and CDR2 YSLEER. This CDR3 contains 20 residues. V trimming: 1 base; J trimming: 0 bases; junction bases outside the gene matches: 14. CDR3 amino acids: CASSQAWGGLAGEYQETQYF. The DNA of the CDR3 is TGCGCCAGCAGCCAAGCGTGGGGAGGGCTAGCGGGAGAGTACCAAGAGACCCAGTACTTC.

J is TRBJ2-1 and V is TRBV30; weak D call: TRBD2 (5 bases). In germline, CDR1 is GTSNPN, CDR2 SVGIG (reference sequence). The CDR3 is 14 residues long. V lost 4 bases and J lost 5, with 15 bases in between. The CDR3 bases are TGTGCCTGGACCGTAGAACTAGTACACAATGAGCAGTTCTTC. It translates to CAWTVELVHNEQFF. The full variable domain, completed using reference TRBV30 and TRBJ2-1, is SQTIHQWPATLVQPVGSPLSLECTVEGTSNPNLYWYRQAAGRGLQLLFYSVGIGQISSEVPQNLSASRPQDRQFILSSKKLLLSDSGFYLCAWTVELVHNEQFFGPGTRLTVL.

The chain is built from TRBV5-1 and TRBJ2-1, with D unclear. The ends were cut back, 4 bases at V and 5 bases at J, with 16 bases in the middle. This CDR3 has 15 amino acids. CDR1 is SGHRS, CDR2 YFSETQ, per germline. CDR3 protein: CASSAGLPAHNEQFF. The CDR3 nucleotides are TGCGCCAGCAGCGCCGGGCTGCCGGCCCACAATGAGCAGTTCTTC.

The count of this clone is one. The chain has TRBV4-1 and TRBJ1-1; D unresolved. Per the germline V gene, CDR1 is MGHRA and CDR2 is YSYEKL. The V end lost 4 bases, the J end lost 10 bases, and 19 bases lay between the germline ends. The CDR3 contains 14 residues. The CDR3 DNA is TGCGCCAGCAGCCGATTTACAGAAAGACACGGAGCTTTCTTT. Translation: CASSRFTERHGAFF.

In nucleotides, the CDR3 is TGTGCCAGCAGTCAACTGGTGGCGGCGGGCGATACGCAGTATTTT. It yields the protein CASSQLVAAGDTQYF. The chain joins TRBV7-2 to TRBJ2-3; D might be TRBD2 (5 bases). The V gene lost 6 bases and the J gene lost 6 bases, with 19 bases spanning the gap. CDR3 length: 15 amino acids. Germline CDR1 SGHTA, CDR2 FQGNSA.

There are a few counts of this clone. V gene TRBV5-1 combines with J gene TRBJ2-3; no reliable D call. Germline loops: CDR1 SGHRS, CDR2 YFSETQ. This CDR3 contains 14 residues. Trimming shortened V by 7 bases and J by 6 bases, and 18 bases separated the two germline ends. CDR3 in DNA: TGCGCCAGCCGAGCCGCAGAGGTCGTGGATACGCAGTATTTT. It yields the protein CASRAAEVVDTQYF.

The chain is built from TRBV18 and TRBJ1-5; 10 bases agree with TRBD1. The CDR3 consists of 14 residues. Trimming at V came to 2 bases and at J to 7 bases, leaving 2 bases not matched to a gene. Germline values: CDR1 KGHSH, CDR2 LQKENI. CDR3 region: CASSPGTGEQPQHF. The CDR3 region has the DNA TGTGCCAGCTCACCAGGGACAGGGGAACAGCCCCAGCATTTT.

The chain combines TRBV19 with TRBJ2-2; D might be TRBD1 or TRBD2, each matching 6 bases. The V gene lost 7 bases and the J gene lost 3 bases, with 15 bases spanning the gap. Germline V gene data show CDR1 as LNHDA and CDR2 as SQIVND (reference sequence). The CDR3 has 15 amino acids. CDR3 sequence (DNA): TGTGCCAGTAACCCGGGGGCCAGAGACACCGGGGAGCTGTTTTTT. The encoded protein is CASNPGARDTGELFF. The variable domain in full, completed from reference TRBV19 and TRBJ2-2, reads DGGITQSPKYLFRKEGQNVTLSCEQNLNHDAMYWYRQDPGQGLRLIYYSQIVNDFQKGDIAEGYSVSREKKESFPLTVTSAQKNPTAFYLCASNPGARDTGELFFGEGSRLTVL.

V is TRBV7-2 and J is TRBJ2-7; 13 nucleotides agree with TRBD2. The ends lost 5 bases at V and 4 bases at J; junction bases unmatched: 14. The length of the CDR3 is 18 residues. Germline assignment: CDR1 SGHTA and CDR2 FQGNSA. CDR3 amino acids: CASSPTVTSGRPDYEQYF. The CDR3 nucleotides read TGTGCCAGCAGCCCCACCGTGACTAGCGGGAGGCCCGATTACGAGCAGTACTTC.

This clone was counted at least ten times. The genes are TRBV13 and TRBJ1-2; D may be TRBD1 (5 bases). V lost 5 bases, J lost 4 bases, and 20 bases lay in between. The CDR3 is made up of 16 amino acids. CDR1 is PRHDT, CDR2 FYEKMQ, per germline (reference sequence). In DNA, the CDR3 is TGTGCCAGCAGCCCTTATGGGCAGGGAGAAATCTATGGCTACACCTTC. This encodes CASSPYGQGEIYGYTF.

The J gene is TRBJ2-3, the V gene TRBV11-2; D not resolved. The length of the CDR3 is 14 residues. Germline CDR1 is SGHAT and CDR2 is FQNNGV. Trimming pared 5 bases from V and 2 bases from J, leaving 11 bases between. The CDR3 spells CASSPRAYTDTQYF. Here the CDR3 DNA reads TGTGCCAGCAGCCCCCGGGCCTACACAGATACGCAGTATTTT.

The CDR3: CASSQDPQGMNTEAFF. DNA for the CDR3: TGCGCCAGCAGCCAAGATCCGCAGGGCATGAACACTGAAGCTTTCTTT. V and J are TRBV4-1 and TRBJ1-1; weak D call: TRBD1 (5 bases). Germline CDR1 MGHRA, CDR2 YSYEKL. Trimming pared 0 bases from V and 0 bases from J, leaving 11 bases between. The CDR3 consists of 16 residues.

This clone was seen only once. The J gene is TRBJ2-2, the V gene TRBV18; D is uncertain. Trimming removed 2 bases at V and 4 bases at J, with 11 bases between. Germline V gene lookup returns CDR1 KGHSH and CDR2 LQKENI. This CDR3 comprises 15 residues. The CDR3 DNA reads TGTGCCAGCTCACCAACAATCCCCAGCACCGGGGAGCTGTTTTTT. Amino acids: CASSPTIPSTGELFF.

This clone was observed a single time. The V and J genes are TRBV5-1 and TRBJ2-7; tentatively, D is TRBD2 (6 bases). Germline assignment: CDR1 SGHRS and CDR2 YFSETQ. Trimming took 5 bases from V and 4 from J, leaving 10 bases between them. The CDR3 runs 12 residues. CDR3 amino acids: CASRMEGYEQYF. CDR3 DNA: TGCGCCAGCAGGATGGAGGGGTACGAGCAGTACTTC. The full variable domain, in which reference TRBV5-1 and TRBJ2-7 provide the parts outside the CDR3, is KAGVTQTPRYLIKTRGQQVTLSCSPISGHRSVSWYQQTPGQGLQFLFEYFSETQRNKGNFPGRFSGRQFSNSRSEMNVSTLELGDSALYLCASRMEGYEQYFGPGTRLTVT.

The chain recombines TRBV27 with TRBJ2-1, with D perhaps matching TRBD2 (6 bases). V dropped 5 bases and J dropped 9 bases, with 14 bases sitting between them. The germline gives CDR1 MNHEY, CDR2 SMNVEV (reference sequence). CDR3 length: 13 amino acids. The CDR3: CASSTLRGFEQFF. The CDR3 DNA sequence: TGTGCCAGCAGTACACTACGGGGGTTTGAGCAGTTCTTC.

The V call is TRBV11-2, the J call TRBJ1-1; no clear D gene. This CDR3 is 13 amino acids long. The V gene lost 5 bases and the J gene lost 7 bases, with 14 bases spanning the gap. Per the germline V gene, CDR1 is SGHAT and CDR2 is FQNNGV. The CDR3 region has the DNA TGTGCCAGCAGCCCCCGGGTTACGGGTGAAGCTTTCTTT. Its translation: CASSPRVTGEAFF.

This chain uses TRBV12-5 with TRBJ2-7; the D gene is possibly TRBD2 (5 bases). Trimming removed 3 bases from V and 3 bases from J, with 15 bases in between. The CDR3 runs to 15 residues. From germline, CDR1 is LGHNT and CDR2 FRNRAP. The CDR3 bases are TGTGCTAGTGGTTTCCCCCCTAGCCCCATCTACGAGCAGTACTTC. Its translation: CASGFPPSPIYEQYF.

The chain carries TRBV10-2 and TRBJ2-3; 8 bases are shared with TRBD2. This CDR3 contains 16 residues. Trimming took 0 bases from V and 4 from J; bases not matched to a gene: 6. Germline assignment: CDR1 WSHSY and CDR2 SAAADI. This CDR3 reads CASSESPGGPPDTQYF. CDR3 nucleotide sequence: TGCGCCAGCAGTGAGTCCCCGGGAGGGCCCCCAGATACGCAGTATTTT.

The chain links TRBV6-9 to TRBJ1-5, with 8 nucleotides matching TRBD1. The CDR3 has 13 residues. Trimming took 9 bases from V and 3 from J; bases not matched to a gene: 4. Germline V CDR1 and CDR2: MNHGY, SVAAGI. CDR3 in DNA: TGTGCCAGGTGGGGACAGGTCAATCAGCCCCAGCATTTT. Protein: CARWGQVNQPQHF.

This clone was seen many times. The V and J genes are TRBV7-3 and TRBJ2-1; TRBD2 matches 7 bases. V shed 3 bases, J shed 5 bases, and the junction held 10 bases outside the gene matches. CDR3 length: 16 amino acids. The V gene's germline CDR1 is SGHTA and CDR2 FQGTGA. The chain's CDR3 is CASSFNPGGRDNEQFF. In DNA form, the CDR3 reads TGTGCCAGCAGCTTCAACCCGGGAGGAAGGGACAATGAGCAGTTCTTC.

This clone was counted a few times. The chain carries TRBV4-2 and TRBJ2-3; the match to TRBD2 covers 8 bases. The V gene end was trimmed by 1 base and the J gene end by 4 bases; junction bases not matched to a gene: 7. Looked up from germline, CDR1 is LGHNA and CDR2 is YNFKEQ. This CDR3 is 16 amino acids long. Written as DNA, the CDR3 is TGTGCCAGCAGCCAAGTCCTCAGCGGGAGTGCAGATACGCAGTATTTT. Translated: CASSQVLSGSADTQYF.

There are a few counts of this clone. The V call is TRBV6-1, the J call TRBJ2-7, with TRBD2 matching 11 bases. The CDR3 sequence is 15 residues long. V was clipped by 6 bases and J by 1 base; unmatched bases: 5. From germline, CDR1 is MNHNS and CDR2 SASEGT. The CDR3, as DNA: TGTGCCAGCAGAACCCTAGCGGGAGGATCCTACGAGCAGTACTTC. It yields the protein CASRTLAGGSYEQYF.

With regard to this clone: Other nucleotide sequences in the sample specify the same CDR3. This chain joins TRBV5-1 and TRBJ2-7, with D uncertain. The germline V gene encodes CDR1 SGHRS and CDR2 YFSETQ. The V gene lost 0 bases and the J gene lost 0 bases, with 7 bases spanning the gap. The CDR3 spans 14 residues. Here the CDR3 DNA reads TGCGCCAGCAGCTTGGGTAGGGCCTCCTACGAGCAGTACTTC. Its protein is CASSLGRASYEQYF.

The CDR3 nucleotides are TGCGCCAGCAGCTTGGAGACTAAGAACACCGGGGAGCTGTTTTTT. It specifies CASSLETKNTGELFF. The V call is TRBV5-1, the J call TRBJ2-2; tentative D call: TRBD2 (5 bases). CDR3 length equals 15 residues. Germline lookup yields CDR1 SGHRS and CDR2 YFSETQ. The V end lost 0 bases, the J end lost 1 base, and 7 bases lay between the germline ends.

The rearrangement uses TRBV7-8 and TRBJ2-6; 11 nucleotides agree with TRBD2. The germline gives CDR1 SGHVS, CDR2 FQNEAQ. The CDR3 is made up of 18 amino acids. Trimming took 3 bases from V and 1 from J; bases not matched to a gene: 5. The CDR3 nucleotides read TGTGCCAGCAGCTTCCAACTAGCGGGAGAATCTGGGGCCAACGTCCTGACTTTC. It specifies CASSFQLAGESGANVLTF.

The rearrangement links TRBV27 to TRBJ2-5; TRBD2 aligns across 7 bases. The CDR3 is 17 amino acids. Per the germline V gene, CDR1 is MNHEY and CDR2 is SMNVEV (reference sequence). V dropped 5 bases and J dropped 1; count of bases not matched to a gene: 13. The CDR3 reads CASSPHRSGPSQETQYF. The CDR3, as DNA: TGTGCCAGCAGTCCGCACCGTAGCGGGCCTAGCCAAGAGACCCAGTACTTC.

This clone was detected a few times. The chain links TRBV9 to TRBJ2-2, with a tentative D call TRBD1 (6 bases). The CDR3 totals 12 residues. CDR1 is SGDLS and CDR2 is YYNGEE in the germline V gene. V lost 5 bases to trimming and J lost 7 bases, with 9 bases between them. CDR3 protein: CASSLQGGELFF. CDR3 bases: TGTGCCAGCAGTTTACAGGGCGGGGAGCTGTTTTTT.